What follows are 29 T cell receptor beta chains derived from one specimen sequenced in a study of blood T cell repertoires in COVID-19. The table came from immunoSEQ multiplex PCR; TCRdb's copy has only in-frame clones and leaves some out. Counted here are fewer than 250,000 clones, 80% to 90% occurring once; the ten biggest clones make up 4% to 5%. Sequenced sample: peripheral blood. These receptors were taken from a woman in her seventies with acute or convalescent COVID-19.

This clone was detected a few times. The V call is TRBV19, the J call TRBJ1-3, with 7 bases matching TRBD1. The ends lost 7 bases at V and 0 bases at J; junction bases unmatched: 18. This CDR3 is built from 19 residues. CDR1 and CDR2 from the germline V gene are LNHDA and SQIVND (reference sequence). CDR3 nucleotides: TGTGCCAGTAAGCCCAGACAGGGCCAAAGAAAGAGCTCTGGAAACACCATATATTTT. Translated: CASKPRQGQRKSSGNTIYF.

The gene calls are TRBV6-5 and TRBJ2-7; 7 nucleotides agree with TRBD1. The CDR3 has 16 amino acids. Germline trimming cut 0 bases from V and 4 bases from J; bases unmatched to any gene: 9. Germline assignment: CDR1 MNHEY and CDR2 SVGAGI. The CDR3 loop reads CASSYSMTGTRYEQYF. In nucleotides, the CDR3 is TGTGCCAGCAGTTACTCGATGACAGGGACAAGGTACGAGCAGTACTTC.

The chain uses TRBV6-5 and TRBJ2-1; 7 bases line up with TRBD2. CDR1 is MNHEY, CDR2 SVGAGI, per germline. J gave up 2 bases and V 8 bases, and 9 bases lay outside the gene matches. This CDR3 has 15 residues. CDR3 DNA: TGTGCCAGCGGCCGAGAGCGGGGCCCCTACAATGAGCAGTTCTTC. Translation gives CASGRERGPYNEQFF.

This clone was recorded at least ten times. J is TRBJ2-7 and V is TRBV4-3; 10 bases align to TRBD1. The CDR3 covers 17 residues. Germline assignment: CDR1 LGHNA and CDR2 YSLEER. V shed 0 bases, J shed 0 bases, and the junction held 5 bases outside the gene matches. The CDR3 spells CASSQETGGSHSYEQYF. In nucleotides, the CDR3 is TGCGCCAGCAGCCAAGAGACAGGGGGCTCCCACTCCTACGAGCAGTACTTC.

Concerning this clone: At the DNA level, this CDR3 is encoded by other sequences in the same sample as well. The chain employs TRBV12-3 or TRBV12-4 and TRBJ2-2; tentatively, D is TRBD2 (6 bases). This CDR3 has 13 residues. V was cut by 3 bases and J by 6 bases, with 8 bases left in between. The CDR3, as DNA: TGTGCCAGCAGTTTGCGGGGATCCGGGGAGCTGTTTTTT. Translation gives CASSLRGSGELFF.

The V call is TRBV3-1 (or the pseudogene TRBV3-2), the J call TRBJ2-1, with TRBD2 identical over 9 bases. In germline, CDR1 is LGHDT, CDR2 YNNKEL (reference sequence). This CDR3 is 15 amino acids long. Losses at the gene ends were 0 bases for V and 7 bases for J; bases not matched to a gene: 4. CDR3 bases: TGTGCCAGCAGCCAAGAGGGACTAGCAAAAAATGAGCAGTTCTTC. Translated: CASSQEGLAKNEQFF.

The genes are TRBV27 and TRBJ2-1; TRBD1 aligns across 11 bases. There are 14 residues in the CDR3. CDR1 is MNHEY and CDR2 is SMNVEV in the germline V gene (reference sequence). V was clipped by 7 bases and J by 6 bases; unmatched bases: 5. CDR3 bases: TGTGCCAGCATCTCCGGGACAGGGGGCAATGAGCAGTTCTTC. It codes for CASISGTGGNEQFF.

The chain has TRBV29-1 and TRBJ1-2; D uncertain. The CDR3 spans 12 residues. V shed 1 base and J shed 8 bases, with 11 bases lying between them. Germline V CDR1 and CDR2: SQVTM, ANQGSEA. CDR3 region: CSVEGGAGGYTF. CDR3 coding DNA: TGCAGCGTTGAAGGAGGAGCGGGAGGCTACACCTTC.

The chain couples TRBV7-2 to TRBJ1-2; TRBD1 agrees at 7 bases. After removal of 1 base from V and 6 bases from J, the junction contained 8 bases not matched to a gene. Germline CDR1 reads SGHTA; CDR2 reads FQGNSA. The CDR3 is 15 residues long. CDR3 region: CASSLDRTGLDGYTF. CDR3 coding DNA: TGTGCCAGCAGCTTAGACAGGACAGGCCTCGATGGCTACACCTTC.

The V and J genes are TRBV18 and TRBJ2-1; D remains ambiguous. Germline CDR1 and CDR2: KGHSH and LQKENI. The CDR3 runs 12 residues. The ends were cut back, 0 bases at V and 10 bases at J, with 7 bases in the middle. The DNA for the CDR3 is TGTGCCAGCTCACCACCGTCCAGGGAGCAGTTCTTC. Translation gives CASSPPSREQFF.

This sequence joins TRBV7-9 and TRBJ2-5, with D perhaps TRBD2 (6 bases). The germline V gene encodes CDR1 SEHNR and CDR2 FQNEAQ (reference sequence). With 1 base removed from V and 3 bases from J, the gap between germline ends came to 6 bases. The CDR3 length is 13 residues. In DNA, the CDR3 is TGTGCCAGCAGCTTAGGGGGGGAAGAGACCCAGTACTTC. Residues: CASSLGGEETQYF.

The chain recombines TRBV15 with TRBJ1-4; D might be TRBD1 (6 bases). The V and J ends lost 5 bases and 5 bases respectively, with 12 bases between them. The CDR3 has 14 amino acids. Germline V gives CDR1 LNHNV, CDR2 YYDKDF (reference sequence). The CDR3 nucleotides read TGTGCCACCAGCCAAGACAGGTTGAATGAAAAACTGTTTTTT. Translated: CATSQDRLNEKLFF. The full variable domain, rest sourced from reference TRBV15 and TRBJ1-4, is DAMVIQNPRYQVTQFGKPVTLSCSQTLNHNVMYWYQQKSSQAPKLLFHYYDKDFNNEADTPDNFQSRRPNTSFCFLDIRSPGLGDTAMYLCATSQDRLNEKLFFGSGTQLSVL.

The V and J genes are TRBV5-5 and TRBJ1-5; D is possibly TRBD1 (5 bases). The V end lost 0 bases, the J end lost 7 bases, and 11 bases lay between the germline ends. The CDR3 covers 14 residues. Looked up from germline, CDR1 is SGHKS and CDR2 is YYEKEE (reference sequence). CDR3 sequence: CASSLGAAGQPQHF. DNA of the CDR3: TGTGCCAGCAGCTTGGGCGCAGCAGGGCAGCCCCAGCATTTT.

The chain uses TRBV5-6 and TRBJ1-1; 9 bases agree with TRBD1. V lost 3 bases, J lost 2 bases, and 2 bases stayed unmatched. Per germline, CDR1 SGHDT and CDR2 YYEEEE. This CDR3 is 14 amino acids long. Here the CDR3 DNA reads TGTGCCAGCAGCTCGGGACAGGGTAACACTGAAGCTTTCTTT. Amino acid sequence: CASSSGQGNTEAFF.

This chain connects TRBV12-5 to TRBJ2-6; maybe TRBD2 (5 bases). The V and J ends lost 9 bases and 0 bases respectively, with 12 bases between them. The CDR3 runs 15 residues. CDR1 and CDR2 (germline): LGHNT, FRNRAP. CDR3 coding DNA: TGTGCTAGCCATCTAGGGAGCTCTGGGGCCAACGTCCTGACTTTC. It encodes CASHLGSSGANVLTF.

The chain joins TRBV5-1 to TRBJ2-7, with D perhaps matching TRBD1 (6 bases). Germline V gene data show CDR1 as SGHRS and CDR2 as YFSETQ. With 5 bases removed from V and 0 bases from J, the gap between germline ends came to 12 bases. This CDR3 comprises 14 residues. In DNA, the CDR3 is TGCGCCAGCAGGGGACACCCGAGCTCCTACGAGCAGTACTTC. This translates into CASRGHPSSYEQYF. Complete variable domain (other parts from reference TRBV5-1 and TRBJ2-7): KAGVTQTPRYLIKTRGQQVTLSCSPISGHRSVSWYQQTPGQGLQFLFEYFSETQRNKGNFPGRFSGRQFSNSRSEMNVSTLELGDSALYLCASRGHPSSYEQYFGPGTRLTVT.

This clone showed up just once. The rearrangement joins TRBV19 to TRBJ1-1; 9 bases fit TRBD1. J lost 5 bases, V lost 6 bases, and 4 bases had no gene match. The germline V gene has CDR1 LNHDA and CDR2 SQIVND (reference sequence). The CDR3 runs 13 residues. The CDR3 DNA sequence: TGTGCCAGTAGGGACAGGGGAACTACTGAAGCTTTCTTT. As protein: CASRDRGTTEAFF.

The rearrangement links TRBV6-5 to TRBJ1-6; 7 bases are shared with TRBD1. This CDR3 is built from 12 residues. Germline V CDR1 and CDR2: MNHEY, SVGAGI. V shed 2 bases, J shed 18 bases, and the junction held 7 bases outside the gene matches. Here the CDR3 reads CASSYDRVDHHF. Here the CDR3 DNA reads TGTGCCAGCAGTTACGACAGGGTCGACCACCACTTT.

The chain carries TRBV2 and TRBJ2-1; tentatively, D is TRBD2 (6 bases). Germline V lookup: CDR1 SNHLY, CDR2 FYNNEI. Trimming shortened V by 7 bases and J by 8 bases, and 18 bases separated the two germline ends. CDR3 length equals 14 residues. CDR3 in DNA: TGTGCCAGCACCTCGGGGGTGCTAGTAGATGAGCAGTTCTTC. Protein sequence: CASTSGVLVDEQFF. Together with reference TRBV2 and TRBJ2-1, the CDR3 gives the full variable domain: EPEVTQTPSHQVTQMGQEVILRCVPISNHLYFYWYRQILGQKVEFLVSFYNNEISEKSEIFDDQFSVERPDGSNFTLKIRSTKLEDSAMYFCASTSGVLVDEQFFGPGTRLTVL.

The V and J genes are TRBV10-3 and TRBJ1-6; D unresolved. V lost 3 bases, J lost 10 bases, and 16 bases lay in between. The CDR3 is made up of 15 amino acids. Germline values: CDR1 ENHRY, CDR2 SYGVKD. CDR3 bases: TGTGCCATCAGTGATAACGACTTGCCGAGGTCACCCCTCCACTTT. Protein product: CAISDNDLPRSPLHF.

The chain links TRBV7-2 to TRBJ2-1, with 9 bases aligning to TRBD1. V lost 7 bases, J lost 9 bases, and 7 bases stayed unmatched. This CDR3 comprises 13 residues. From germline, CDR1 is SGHTA and CDR2 FQGNSA. As DNA, the CDR3 is TGTGCCAGCACTGGTCGACAGGGGGTTGAGCAGTTCTTC. This gives the protein CASTGRQGVEQFF.

The V and J genes are TRBV5-8 and TRBJ1-6, with D perhaps TRBD1 (5 bases). CDR3 length: 15 residues. CDR1 is SGHTS, CDR2 YDEGEE, per germline. With 4 bases removed from V and 9 bases from J, the gap between germline ends came to 17 bases. The CDR3 sequence is CASSPLGQGTSPLHF. The DNA for the CDR3 is TGTGCCAGCAGCCCCTTGGGGCAGGGTACTTCACCCCTCCACTTT.

This clone was counted between two and nine times. V gene TRBV11-2 combines with J gene TRBJ1-6; 9 bases agree with TRBD1. The CDR3 is 16 residues long. Per germline, CDR1 SGHAT and CDR2 FQNNGV. The junction had 8 bases not matched to a gene; V was cut back by 4 bases and J by 7 bases. DNA for the CDR3: TGTGCCAGCAGCTCTTTAGAGGACAGGGGAAATTCACCCCTCCACTTT. Translating gives CASSSLEDRGNSPLHF.

CDR3 sequence (DNA): TGTGCCAGCAGCCCAGTAGGGGGAAATGGAAACACCATATATTTT. This gives the protein CASSPVGGNGNTIYF. The chain uses TRBV7-9 and TRBJ1-3; D might be TRBD1 (6 bases). The V gene's germline CDR1 is SEHNR and CDR2 FQNEAQ (reference sequence). The CDR3 runs to 15 residues. V shed 5 bases and J shed 3 bases, with 14 bases lying between them.

This clone was counted many times. This chain links TRBV2 with TRBJ1-3; D possibly corresponds to TRBD1 (6 bases). Trimming shortened V by 6 bases and J by 10 bases, and 13 bases separated the two germline ends. The germline gives CDR1 SNHLY, CDR2 FYNNEI. This CDR3 spans 12 amino acids. The CDR3 is CASRADSKTIYF. CDR3 nucleotide sequence: TGTGCCAGCAGGGCGGACAGTAAGACCATATATTTT.

The chain recombines TRBV20-1 with TRBJ2-5, with a tentative D call TRBD2 (5 bases). CDR3 length: 10 amino acids. Germline values: CDR1 DFQATT, CDR2 SNEGSKA (reference sequence). The V end lost 4 bases, the J end lost 10 bases, and 10 bases lay between the germline ends. CDR3 DNA sequence: TGCAGTGCTACAGACCGGGGCCAGTACTTC. It encodes CSATDRGQYF.

The table lists this clone with a count of one. The chain couples TRBV4-2 to TRBJ1-1; TRBD1 agrees at 8 bases. The CDR3 has 15 amino acids. CDR1 is LGHNA and CDR2 is YNFKEQ in the germline V gene. Trimming took 4 bases from V and 1 from J; bases not matched to a gene: 5. CDR3 protein: CASSRTGQGNTEAFF. The CDR3 nucleotides read TGTGCCAGCAGCCGAACAGGACAGGGGAACACTGAAGCTTTCTTT.

The chain couples TRBV21-1 to TRBJ2-3; TRBD2 reflects the table's D call only, with no check against the DNA. TRBV21-1 is recorded as a pseudogene. The CDR3 is 16 residues long. CDR3 in DNA: TGTGCCAGAGGCGCGGGGGGGAGTACTAGCACAGATACGCAGTATTTT. It is translated as CARGAGGSTSTDTQYF.

V is TRBV5-6 and J is TRBJ1-2; 11 bases match TRBD1. Germline V gene lookup returns CDR1 SGHDT and CDR2 YYEEEE. This CDR3 comprises 17 residues. The V and J ends lost 4 bases and 3 bases, in that order; junction bases with no gene match: 11. CDR3: CASSRRGQGVIDYGYTF. DNA for the CDR3: TGTGCCAGCAGCCGACGGGGACAGGGGGTGATAGACTATGGCTACACCTTC.